What follows are 21 T cell receptor beta chains derived from one specimen sequenced in a study of control samples from healthy donors and cancer patients (dated by TCRdb to the early 2020s). Libraries were built with the immunoSEQ multiplex PCR assay. Drawn from immuneACCESS, this table holds only the in-frame rearrangements with V and J called that TCRdb kept. Clones are partly lost; checked studies trace under half to an unresolved V gene and leave the rest unexplained. In this sample the table shows almost 95,000 clones, just over 90% of which occur a single time. The ten largest clones take up about 4% of the sample. The sample was blood. These receptors all come from a woman in her late teens or twenties in good health.

The chain uses TRBV11-2 and TRBJ2-5, with a weak D call TRBD1 (6 bases). Germline V gives CDR1 SGHAT, CDR2 FQNNGV. The V end lost 4 bases, the J end lost 4 bases, and 19 bases lay between the germline ends. The CDR3 sequence is 16 residues long. The CDR3 is CASSSRFQGIPETQYF. For the CDR3, the DNA is TGTGCCAGCAGCTCGAGGTTTCAGGGGATCCCAGAGACCCAGTACTTC.

This chain joins TRBV5-6 and TRBJ1-1; D is ambiguous. CDR3 length: 13 amino acids. Per the germline V gene, CDR1 is SGHDT and CDR2 is YYEEEE. Trimming shortened V by 1 base and J by 6 bases, and 10 bases separated the two germline ends. CDR3 residues: CASSLNSAAEAFF. DNA for the CDR3: TGTGCCAGCAGCTTGAACAGCGCAGCTGAAGCTTTCTTT. The full variable domain, with the rest looked up from reference TRBV5-6 and TRBJ1-1, is DAGVTQSPTHLIKTRGQQVTLRCSPKSGHDTVSWYQQALGQGPQFIFQYYEEEERQRGNFPDRFSGHQFPNYSSELNVNALLLGDSALYLCASSLNSAAEAFFGQGTRLTVV.

The V call is TRBV6-5, the J call TRBJ2-1; D possibly corresponds to TRBD2 (5 bases). The V end lost 9 bases, the J end lost 2 bases, and 11 bases lay between the germline ends. Looked up from germline, CDR1 is MNHEY and CDR2 is SVGAGI. This CDR3 contains 13 residues. The CDR3 bases are TGTGCCAGTTATTCCGGGACCTACAATGAGCAGTTCTTC. Translating it yields CASYSGTYNEQFF.

This clone was picked up one time. The chain carries TRBV4-2 and TRBJ1-2; 8 nucleotides match TRBD1. Germline CDR1 is LGHNA and CDR2 is YNFKEQ. The CDR3 length is 17 residues. J lost 2 bases, V lost 2 bases, and 10 bases had no gene match. Here the CDR3 reads CASSQPFTGTGNYGYTF. CDR3 in DNA: TGTGCCAGCAGCCAACCGTTCACCGGGACAGGAAACTATGGCTACACCTTC.

CDR3 DNA sequence: TGCGCCAGCAGGGAGGGAATTGCCGGGGAGCTGTTTTTT. Its translation is CASREGIAGELFF. The chain couples TRBV5-1 to TRBJ2-2, with TRBD2 as a possible D gene (6 bases). Germline CDR1 is SGHRS and CDR2 is YFSETQ. There are 13 residues in the CDR3. V lost 5 bases, J lost 6 bases, and 11 bases lay in between.

This chain joins TRBV5-1 and TRBJ1-2; D ambiguous. The germline V gene encodes CDR1 SGHRS and CDR2 YFSETQ. V lost 0 bases and J lost 4, with 16 bases in between. The CDR3 is 16 amino acids. The CDR3 here is CASSLDPTASLYGYTF. The CDR3 nucleotides read TGCGCCAGCAGCTTGGATCCCACAGCATCCCTCTATGGCTACACCTTC. Full variable domain (remainder filled in from reference TRBV5-1 and TRBJ1-2): KAGVTQTPRYLIKTRGQQVTLSCSPISGHRSVSWYQQTPGQGLQFLFEYFSETQRNKGNFPGRFSGRQFSNSRSEMNVSTLELGDSALYLCASSLDPTASLYGYTFGSGTRLTVV.

The genes are TRBV29-1 and TRBJ2-5, with 7 positions matching TRBD2. The germline gives CDR1 SQVTM, CDR2 ANQGSEA. V was pared by 3 bases and J by 5 bases, with 6 bases of the junction left unmatched. The CDR3 length is 13 residues. The CDR3 region has the DNA TGCAGCGTTGAGGGCCAGGGAGGGGAGACCCAGTACTTC. The encoded protein is CSVEGQGGETQYF.

The chain uses TRBV3-1 (or the pseudogene TRBV3-2) and TRBJ1-3; TRBD1 might be the D (6 bases). The germline gives CDR1 LGHDT, CDR2 YNNKEL (reference sequence). The CDR3 contains 15 residues. Trimming left V 4 bases short and J 0 bases short, with 10 bases between. As DNA, the CDR3 is TGTGCCAGCAGCCGGGACACCCTCTCTGGAAACACCATATATTTT. Translating gives CASSRDTLSGNTIYF.

J is TRBJ1-5 and V is TRBV7-8; weak D call: TRBD1 (6 bases). From germline, CDR1 is SGHVS and CDR2 FQNEAQ. Deletions cut 3 bases from V and 7 bases from J, with 22 bases between. The CDR3 is made up of 17 amino acids. The CDR3 bases are TGTGCCAGCAGCTTCTTAGGACTCGAAGAGGGGGGACAGCCCCAGCATTTT. The encoded protein is CASSFLGLEEGGQPQHF.

The chain combines TRBV12-3 or TRBV12-4 with TRBJ1-2; D ambiguous. V was trimmed by 8 bases and J by 5 bases, leaving 12 bases between them. The CDR3 consists of 12 residues. The CDR3 DNA is TGTGCCAGCCTGAACGCGACTTATGGCTACACCTTC. The encoded protein is CASLNATYGYTF.

The rearrangement links TRBV5-6 to TRBJ1-3; the match to TRBD1 covers 7 bases. The CDR3 has 15 residues. V lost 3 bases to trimming and J lost 2 bases; unmatched junction nucleotides: 5. Germline values: CDR1 SGHDT, CDR2 YYEEEE. CDR3 bases: TGTGCCAGCAGCTCCGCAGGGGGAACTGGAAACACCATATATTTT. Encoded protein: CASSSAGGTGNTIYF.

Only one count was recorded for this clone. The chain links TRBV12-3 or TRBV12-4 to TRBJ2-3, with a possible D match to TRBD2 (5 bases). V was shortened by 1 base and J by 10 bases, with 12 bases between the two germline ends. CDR3 length: 13 amino acids. DNA of the CDR3: TGTGCCAGCAGTTTAGACCCGGCGAGGGCGCAGTATTTT. It specifies CASSLDPARAQYF.

This clone has just one count. The chain carries TRBV6-5 and TRBJ1-2; D possibly corresponds to TRBD1 (6 bases). CDR1 and CDR2 from the germline V gene are MNHEY and SVGAGI. Trimming shortened V by 8 bases and J by 6 bases, and 10 bases separated the two germline ends. The CDR3 is 11 amino acids. CDR3 in amino acids: CASGTRDGYTF. The CDR3 DNA follows: TGTGCCAGCGGGACAAGGGATGGCTACACCTTC.

The gene calls are TRBV4-1 and TRBJ1-4, with D uncertain. The CDR3 runs to 17 residues. Germline lookup yields CDR1 MGHRA and CDR2 YSYEKL. The ends were cut back, 1 base at V and 6 bases at J, with 18 bases in the middle. This CDR3 reads CASSQGRARAVHEKLFF. DNA for the CDR3: TGCGCCAGCAGCCAAGGCAGAGCCCGAGCGGTCCATGAAAAACTGTTTTTT.

The chain employs TRBV5-1 and TRBJ1-1; the D is unclear. V lost 4 bases to trimming and J lost 0 bases, with 10 bases between them. CDR3 length: 14 residues. The germline gives CDR1 SGHRS, CDR2 YFSETQ. The CDR3 protein is CASSGNQVNTEAFF. The DNA of the CDR3 is TGCGCCAGCAGCGGAAATCAGGTGAACACTGAAGCTTTCTTT. The full variable domain, in which reference TRBV5-1 and TRBJ1-1 provide the parts outside the CDR3, is KAGVTQTPRYLIKTRGQQVTLSCSPISGHRSVSWYQQTPGQGLQFLFEYFSETQRNKGNFPGRFSGRQFSNSRSEMNVSTLELGDSALYLCASSGNQVNTEAFFGQGTRLTVV.

The genes are TRBV7-3 and TRBJ2-3; TRBD1 agrees at 7 bases. This CDR3 comprises 15 residues. V lost 5 bases and J lost 2; bases outside the gene matches: 7. The germline CDR1 and CDR2 sequences are SGHTA and FQGTGA. CDR3 DNA: TGTGCCAGCAGCGTTACAGGGGAACTCACAGATACGCAGTATTTT. Translating gives CASSVTGELTDTQYF. The full variable domain, completed using reference TRBV7-3 and TRBJ2-3, is GAGVSQTPSNKVTEKGKYVELRCDPISGHTALYWYRQSLGQGPEFLIYFQGTGAADDSGLPNDRFFAVRPEGSVSTLKIQRTERGDSAVYLCASSVTGELTDTQYFGPGTRLTVL.

This clone turned up a few times. J is TRBJ1-6 and V is TRBV6-5; D uncertain. The CDR3 length is 16 residues. The V and J ends lost 4 bases and 0 bases respectively, with 10 bases between them. The germline V gene encodes CDR1 MNHEY and CDR2 SVGAGI. The CDR3 protein is CASSLTESSYNSPLHF. The CDR3 DNA is TGTGCCAGCAGTTTGACCGAGAGCTCCTATAATTCACCCCTCCACTTT.

This clone was observed a single time. The rearrangement joins TRBV27 to TRBJ1-3; D gene ambiguous. Germline CDR1 is MNHEY and CDR2 is SMNVEV (reference sequence). The CDR3 extends over 15 amino acids. The germline V and J ends were trimmed by 2 bases and 0 bases, with 8 bases remaining between them. CDR3 nucleotides: TGTGCCAGCAGTTTAGGAGGGAGCTCTGGAAACACCATATATTTT. Residues: CASSLGGSSGNTIYF.

This chain joins TRBV12-3 or TRBV12-4 and TRBJ1-2; D is uncertain. The CDR3 is 13 residues long. V lost 0 bases and J 0 bases, leaving 2 bases between the germline ends. CDR3 sequence reads: CASSLATNYGYTF. The CDR3 DNA is TGTGCCAGCAGTTTAGCTACTAACTATGGCTACACCTTC.

The chain links TRBV6-5 to TRBJ2-3; D remains unclear. The CDR3 sequence is 12 residues long. The V end was cut by 5 bases, the J end by 7 bases, with 10 bases between. CDR1 is MNHEY and CDR2 is SVGAGI in the germline V gene. The CDR3 loop is CASSRGPYTQYF. CDR3 in DNA: TGTGCCAGCAGTCGCGGACCATATACGCAGTATTTT.

This clone was seen just once. The V call is TRBV7-9, the J call TRBJ2-7; D may correspond to TRBD1 or TRBD2 (5 bases each). Germline assignment: CDR1 SEHNR and CDR2 FQNEAQ (reference sequence). The CDR3 runs to 14 residues. Trimming took 1 base from V and 5 from J, leaving 12 bases between them. CDR3 nucleotides: TGTGCCAGCAGCTTAGAAAGATTGGGGGACGAGCAGTACTTC. The encoded protein is CASSLERLGDEQYF.